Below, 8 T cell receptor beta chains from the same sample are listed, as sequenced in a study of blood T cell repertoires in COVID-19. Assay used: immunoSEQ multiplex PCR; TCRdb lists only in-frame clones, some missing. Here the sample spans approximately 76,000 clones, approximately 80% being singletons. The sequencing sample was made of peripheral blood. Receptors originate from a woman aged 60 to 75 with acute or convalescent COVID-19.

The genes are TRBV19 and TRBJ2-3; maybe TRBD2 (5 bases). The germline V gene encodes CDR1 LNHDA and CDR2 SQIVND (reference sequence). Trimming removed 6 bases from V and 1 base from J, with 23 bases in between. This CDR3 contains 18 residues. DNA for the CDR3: TGTGCCAGTAGAATTACCCCTTCGAGGGAGCTGGGCACAGATACGCAGTATTTT. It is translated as CASRITPSRELGTDTQYF.

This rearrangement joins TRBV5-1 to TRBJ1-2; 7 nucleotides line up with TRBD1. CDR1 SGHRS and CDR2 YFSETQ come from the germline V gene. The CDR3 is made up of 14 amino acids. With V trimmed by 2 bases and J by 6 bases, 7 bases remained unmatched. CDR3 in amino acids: CASSLSGTEHGYTF. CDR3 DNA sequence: TGCGCCAGCAGCTTATCCGGGACAGAACATGGCTACACCTTC.

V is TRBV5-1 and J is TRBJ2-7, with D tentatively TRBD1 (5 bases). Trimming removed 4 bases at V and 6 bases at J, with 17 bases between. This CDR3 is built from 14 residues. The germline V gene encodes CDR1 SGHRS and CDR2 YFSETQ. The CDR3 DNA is TGCGCCAGCAGCGACATACAAGGGGTCGCCGAGCAGTACTTC. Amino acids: CASSDIQGVAEQYF.

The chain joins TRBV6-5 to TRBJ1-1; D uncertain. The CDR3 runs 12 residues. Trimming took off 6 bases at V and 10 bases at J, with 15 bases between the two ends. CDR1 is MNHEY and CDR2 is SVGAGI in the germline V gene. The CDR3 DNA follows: TGTGCCAGCAGCATTCCGGGGAGAAGAGCTTTCTTT. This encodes CASSIPGRRAFF.

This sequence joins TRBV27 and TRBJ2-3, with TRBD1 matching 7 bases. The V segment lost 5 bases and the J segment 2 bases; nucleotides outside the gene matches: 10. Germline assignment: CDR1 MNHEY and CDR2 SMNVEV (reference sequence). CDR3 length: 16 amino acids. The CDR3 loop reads CASSALGQILTDTQYF. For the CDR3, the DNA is TGTGCCAGCAGTGCCTTGGGACAGATTCTCACAGATACGCAGTATTTT.

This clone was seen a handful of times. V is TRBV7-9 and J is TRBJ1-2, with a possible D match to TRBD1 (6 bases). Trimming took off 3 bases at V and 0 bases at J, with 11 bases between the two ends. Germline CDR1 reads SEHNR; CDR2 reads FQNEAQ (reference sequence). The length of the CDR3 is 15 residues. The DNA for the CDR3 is TGTGCCAGCAGCTTTTCAGGGGATTCTAACTATGGCTACACCTTC. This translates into CASSFSGDSNYGYTF.

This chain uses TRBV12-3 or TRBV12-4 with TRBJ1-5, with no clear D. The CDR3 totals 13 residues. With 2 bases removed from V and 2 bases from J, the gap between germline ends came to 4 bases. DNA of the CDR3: TGTGCCAGCAGTTTAACAGGCAATCAGCCCCAGCATTTT. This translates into CASSLTGNQPQHF.

CDR3 amino acids: CASSLGGVQGYTF. For the CDR3, the DNA is TGTGCCAGCAGCTTAGGCGGGGTTCAAGGCTACACCTTC. The chain is built from TRBV3-1 (or the pseudogene TRBV3-2) and TRBJ1-2; D call uncertain. Per the germline V gene, CDR1 is LGHDT and CDR2 is YNNKEL (reference sequence). There are 13 residues in the CDR3. The germline V and J ends were trimmed by 5 bases and 8 bases, with 15 bases remaining between them.